Shown below are 27 T cell receptor beta chains from a single sample sequenced in a study of T cells after yellow fever vaccination. TCRdb recomputed calls from the 5' RACE reads with MiXCR, one row per CDR3 protein. Among some 350,000 distinct CDR3 sequences, almost 4% were seen once, and the ten largest hold 20% to 25%. The material sequenced was PBMCs, taken 5 days after the yellow fever booster vaccination. The receptors originated from a man aged 18 to 30 who received the YFV17D yellow fever vaccine.

The V gene is TRBV5-8, the J gene TRBJ1-3; 8 nucleotides match TRBD1. The CDR3 extends over 17 amino acids. Germline V gene lookup returns CDR1 SGHTS and CDR2 YDEGEE. Losses at the gene ends were 2 bases for V and 2 bases for J; bases not matched to a gene: 9. The CDR3 nucleotides are TGTGCCAGCAGCTTTCTGGGCAGGGGGCCCCCTGGAAACACCATATATTTT. Its translation: CASSFLGRGPPGNTIYF.

This clonotype turned up a few times. The gene calls are TRBV19 and TRBJ2-1, with D perhaps TRBD2 (6 bases). Germline V CDR1 and CDR2: LNHDA, SQIVND (reference sequence). Trimming left V 4 bases short and J 5 bases short, with 12 bases between. The CDR3 covers 14 residues. CDR3 loop: CASSKSGVNNEQFF. As DNA, the CDR3 is TGTGCCAGTAGTAAGTCGGGGGTAAACAATGAGCAGTTCTTC.

V gene TRBV5-1 combines with J gene TRBJ2-1, with TRBD2 as a possible D gene (7 bases). V gave up 2 bases and J gave up 8 bases, with 20 bases separating them. CDR1 SGHRS and CDR2 YFSETQ come from the germline V gene. The CDR3 covers 16 residues. The CDR3 sequence is CASSLRGTGGGYEQFF. CDR3 nucleotide sequence: TGCGCCAGCAGCTTACGGGGGACTGGCGGGGGCTATGAGCAGTTCTTC.

This clonotype showed up just a few times. The chain employs TRBV7-2 and TRBJ2-2; 13 nucleotides match TRBD2. Losses at the gene ends were 5 bases for V and 7 bases for J; bases not matched to a gene: 10. Per the germline V gene, CDR1 is SGHTA and CDR2 is FQGNSA. The CDR3 has 17 amino acids. The CDR3 here is CASSETSGGAIGGELFF. In DNA, the CDR3 is TGTGCCAGCAGCGAAACTAGCGGGGGGGCCATAGGCGGGGAGCTGTTTTTT.

The chain combines TRBV5-6 with TRBJ2-7; no definite D call. CDR3 size: 13 residues. Germline V gene sequence: CDR1 SGHDT, CDR2 YYEEEE. The V gene lost 1 base and the J gene lost 0 bases, with 5 bases spanning the gap. CDR3 loop: CASSLQDSYEQYV. The CDR3 nucleotides read TGTGCCAGCAGCTTGCAGGACTCCTACGAGCAGTACGTC.

This clonotype occurred a few times. The chain is built from TRBV4-3 and TRBJ2-3; 10 bases are shared with TRBD2. The ends lost 3 bases at V and 2 bases at J; junction bases unmatched: 11. The CDR3 has 18 residues. From germline, CDR1 is LGHNA and CDR2 YSLEER. In DNA form, the CDR3 reads TGCGCCAGCAGCCAGTTCGCGCTAGCGGGGGCCGTCACAGATACGCAGTATTTT. Amino acid sequence: CASSQFALAGAVTDTQYF.

The rearrangement uses TRBV7-6 and TRBJ2-1; weak D call: TRBD1 (6 bases). There are 15 residues in the CDR3. Trimming cost V 3 bases and J 6 bases, with 15 bases left between them. CDR1 is SGHVS and CDR2 is FNYEAQ in the germline V gene. CDR3 bases: TGTGCCAGCAGCTTGGGGGCTATCCTTACCAATGAGCAGTTCTTC. Protein: CASSLGAILTNEQFF.

This clonotype was picked up a small number of times. This chain links TRBV12-3 or TRBV12-4 with TRBJ1-5; possibly TRBD1 for D (5 bases). V was shortened by 8 bases and J by 5 bases, with 7 bases between the two germline ends. The CDR3 loop spans 11 amino acids. The CDR3, as DNA: TGTGCCAGCGGGGGGGATCAGCCCCAGCATTTT. This translates into CASGGDQPQHF.

V is TRBV7-2 and J is TRBJ1-6; D is unclear. Germline V CDR1 and CDR2: SGHTA, FQGNSA. The CDR3 is 17 residues long. V dropped 5 bases and J dropped 4 bases, with 18 bases sitting between them. The CDR3: CASSAPRRGVYNSPLHF. CDR3 nucleotide sequence: TGTGCCAGCAGCGCCCCTCGGAGAGGTGTATATAATTCACCCCTCCACTTT.

The chain combines TRBV28 with TRBJ2-3, with unresolved D. V was trimmed by 5 bases and J by 14 bases, leaving 14 bases between them. Germline lookup yields CDR1 MDHEN and CDR2 SYDVKM. The length of the CDR3 is 11 residues. DNA of the CDR3: TGTGCCAGCAGTCACACCCCGCCCTTGTATTTT. Translation gives CASSHTPPLYF.

CDR3 DNA sequence: TGTGCCAGCAGCGAGACGGTAGTTCCTGGCTACACCTTC. It yields the protein CASSETVVPGYTF. The chain couples TRBV7-9 to TRBJ1-2; no clear D. V was shortened by 5 bases and J by 7 bases, with 14 bases between the two germline ends. CDR3 length: 13 amino acids. CDR1 SEHNR and CDR2 FQNEAQ come from the germline V gene (reference sequence).

This clonotype was found a few times. The rearrangement uses TRBV28 and TRBJ2-7; either TRBD1 or TRBD2 may supply D (5 bases each). Germline V gene sequence: CDR1 MDHEN, CDR2 SYDVKM. The CDR3 consists of 16 residues. The CDR3 protein is CASSLGTTSASYKQYV. The CDR3 DNA sequence: TGTGCCAGCAGTTTAGGGACCACGTCAGCGTCCTACAAGCAGTACGTC.

This clonotype has a handful of counts. J is TRBJ1-3 and V is TRBV2; D remains ambiguous. Germline CDR1 and CDR2: SNHLY and FYNNEI. V shed 3 bases and J shed 4 bases, with 10 bases lying between them. The CDR3 loop spans 14 amino acids. The CDR3 DNA is TGTGCCAGCAGTGACCTGGGTGCGGGAAACACCATATATTTT. Its translation is CASSDLGAGNTIYF.

This clonotype was detected ten times or more. The CDR3 sequence: CASRAFIGTYEQYV. The DNA of the CDR3 is TGTGCCAGCAGAGCCTTCATCGGAACTTACGAGCAGTACGTC. V usage is TRBV6-1 and J usage is TRBJ2-7; D call uncertain. Germline CDR1 is MNHNS and CDR2 is SASEGT. The CDR3 runs 14 residues. Trimming left V 6 bases short and J 4 bases short, with 16 bases between.

CDR3 protein: CASSHLLQVYTDTQYF. The DNA for the CDR3 is TGTGCCAGCAGCCATCTCCTCCAGGTGTACACAGATACGCAGTATTTT. The V gene is TRBV7-2, the J gene TRBJ2-3; D gene uncertain. V lost 5 bases and J lost 2, with 17 bases in between. Germline loops: CDR1 SGHTA, CDR2 FQGNSA. The CDR3 is made up of 16 amino acids.

This clonotype turned up a few times. The chain joins TRBV6-5 to TRBJ2-2; weak D call: TRBD2 (6 bases). Per germline, CDR1 MNHEY and CDR2 SVGAGI. With 0 bases removed from V and 6 bases from J, the gap between germline ends came to 8 bases. CDR3 size: 14 residues. The CDR3 here is CASSYSSGAGELFF. In DNA form, the CDR3 reads TGTGCCAGCAGTTACTCTTCGGGGGCCGGGGAGCTGTTTTTT.

The chain joins TRBV7-2 to TRBJ2-7, with a possible D match to TRBD2 (6 bases). The CDR3 is 14 amino acids. From germline, CDR1 is SGHTA and CDR2 FQGNSA. Trimming took 2 bases from V and 3 from J, leaving 11 bases between them. CDR3 protein: CASSLSGGIYEQYF. As DNA, the CDR3 is TGTGCCAGCAGCTTAAGTGGGGGGATCTACGAGCAGTACTTC.

This clonotype was detected only a few times. The chain couples TRBV10-3 to TRBJ2-7; D unresolved. Deletions cut 0 bases from V and 6 bases from J, with 9 bases between. The CDR3 sequence is 13 residues long. CDR1 and CDR2 (germline): ENHRY, SYGVKD. This CDR3 reads CAISESGPLEQYV. The DNA for the CDR3 is TGTGCCATCAGTGAGTCTGGCCCGCTCGAGCAGTACGTC.

Only one count was recorded for this clonotype. The DNA of the CDR3 is TGCGCCAGCTATCAAGGGTCTCAGTACCAAGAGACCCAGTACTTC. Translation: CASYQGSQYQETQYF. The chain recombines TRBV23-1 with TRBJ2-5; D gene unclear. TRBV23-1 is reported as an ORF; its role is uncertain. This CDR3 has 15 residues. The germline V and J ends were trimmed by 8 bases and 0 bases, with 16 bases remaining between them.

This clonotype was observed a handful of times. CDR3 sequence: CASSLGGWNYGYTF. The CDR3 DNA sequence: TGTGCCAGCAGCTTGGGTGGATGGAACTATGGCTACACCTTC. The rearrangement links TRBV5-6 to TRBJ1-2; D uncertain. Germline V CDR1 and CDR2: SGHDT, YYEEEE. The V and J ends lost 0 bases and 2 bases respectively, with 8 bases between them. This CDR3 spans 14 amino acids.

This clonotype appeared a few times. This chain uses TRBV12-3 or TRBV12-4 with TRBJ1-5; tentative D call: TRBD1 (6 bases). There are 19 residues in the CDR3. V was clipped by 7 bases and J by 7 bases, with 32 bases between them. CDR3 region: CASTREGRGAMPLGQPQHF. CDR3 sequence (DNA): TGTGCCAGCACTCGGGAGGGGCGGGGGGCGATGCCCCTAGGGCAGCCCCAGCATTTT.

This clonotype was counted a few times. This rearrangement joins TRBV24-1 to TRBJ1-3; D ambiguous. This CDR3 region has 15 residues. V was clipped by 2 bases and J by 5 bases, with 12 bases between them. CDR1 and CDR2 from the germline V gene are KGHDR and SFDVKD. CDR3 in amino acids: CATSDSRELRNTIYF. Here the CDR3 DNA reads TGTGCCACCAGTGATTCTCGGGAGTTAAGAAACACCATATATTTT.

This clonotype was detected a few times. This chain uses TRBV6-4 with TRBJ1-2; D may be TRBD1 (6 bases). This CDR3 is built from 14 residues. CDR1 is MRHNA, CDR2 SNTAGT, per germline. Trimming removed 4 bases at V and 4 bases at J, with 13 bases between. Here the CDR3 DNA reads TGTGCCAGCAGTGCCGAACAGGGAGGCTATGGCTACACCTTC. It specifies CASSAEQGGYGYTF.

The chain links TRBV2 to TRBJ1-1, with D perhaps TRBD1 (6 bases). The CDR3 consists of 12 residues. Germline-derived CDR1 and CDR2 are SNHLY and FYNNEI. Trimming pared 6 bases from V and 8 bases from J, leaving 13 bases between. CDR3 sequence: CASSRGTPEAFF. Here the CDR3 DNA reads TGTGCCAGCAGCCGCGGGACACCAGAAGCTTTCTTT.

The sample holds a few counts of this clonotype. The V and J genes are TRBV27 and TRBJ1-2, with a tentative D call TRBD1 (6 bases). Germline CDR1 is MNHEY and CDR2 is SMNVEV (reference sequence). This CDR3 has 16 residues. The ends were cut back, 1 base at V and 3 bases at J, with 15 bases in the middle. CDR3 amino acids: CASSLWGAGPYYGYTF. The CDR3 DNA follows: TGTGCCAGCAGTTTATGGGGGGCCGGCCCCTACTATGGCTACACCTTC.

Many counts were recorded for this clonotype. The chain recombines TRBV2 with TRBJ2-1; 9 bases match TRBD2. V was clipped by 4 bases and J by 7 bases; unmatched bases: 8. Germline CDR1 SNHLY, CDR2 FYNNEI. The CDR3 length is 15 residues. In DNA, the CDR3 is TGTGCCAGCAGTGCCGAAGCGGGGGGTCCGAATGAGCAGTTCTTC. Translated: CASSAEAGGPNEQFF.

CDR3 nucleotide sequence: TGCGCCAGCAGCCAGCTCGCTAGCGGGGGGTACGAGCAGTACTTC. This encodes CASSQLASGGYEQYF. V usage is TRBV4-3 and J usage is TRBJ2-7, with 11 bases identical to TRBD2. Germline V gene sequence: CDR1 LGHNA, CDR2 YSLEER. This CDR3 is built from 15 residues. The J segment lost 4 bases and the V segment lost 3 bases, leaving 5 bases of the junction unmatched.